Listed here are 27 T cell receptor beta chains from one sample, sequenced in a study of T cells in Graves' hyperthyroidism and ophthalmopathy. The investigators amplified TCR beta CDR3 regions from RNA transcripts. First-round RT-PCR with HTBI primers amplified the TCR CDR3 region. From the multiplex PCR reads, TCRdb called clonotypes with MiXCR, one entry per CDR3 protein. The data hold 620,000 or so distinct CDR3 sequences, with more than 14% observed a single time. The sample comprised blood. All receptors come from a woman in her forties or fifties with Graves' ophthalmopathy.

As for this clonotype: A much larger clone lies one base from this, so it may be a read error. The rearrangement links TRBV2 to TRBJ1-2, with D possibly matching TRBD1 (5 bases). The germline V and J ends were trimmed by 6 bases and 3 bases, with 20 bases remaining between them. CDR1 and CDR2 from the germline V gene are SNHLY and FYNNEI. The CDR3 covers 16 residues. CDR3 region: CASSASLTGTDYGYTF. CDR3 sequence (DNA): TGTGCCAGCAGCGCCTCCCTAACCGGGACTGACTATGGCTACACCTTC.

This clonotype showed up many times. This rearrangement joins TRBV12-3 or TRBV12-4 to TRBJ2-3; D is unclear. The CDR3 is made up of 14 amino acids. Deletions cut 1 base from V and 0 bases from J, with 5 bases between. The CDR3 loop reads CASSLDQSTDTQYF. CDR3 coding DNA: TGTGCCAGCAGTTTAGACCAGAGCACAGATACGCAGTATTTT.

The chain recombines TRBV6-1 with TRBJ2-7, with D possibly TRBD2 on 5 matching bases. CDR1 and CDR2 (germline): MNHNS, SASEGT. CDR3 size: 13 residues. The V end was cut by 6 bases, the J end by 4 bases, with 13 bases between. CDR3 coding DNA: TGTGCCAGCAGCGCAGGCGAGGGTTACGAGCAGTACTTC. It is translated as CASSAGEGYEQYF.

This clonotype has only a few counts. The chain employs TRBV5-4 and TRBJ2-7; 7 bases fit TRBD1. Trimming removed 3 bases from V and 5 bases from J; junction bases left unmatched: 5. The length of the CDR3 is 13 residues. CDR1 and CDR2 from the germline V gene are SGHNT and YYREEE (reference sequence). The CDR3 region is CASSSTTGDEQYF. DNA of the CDR3: TGTGCCAGCAGCTCGACCACAGGGGACGAGCAGTACTTC.

This clonotype was seen ten or more times. V and J are TRBV2 and TRBJ2-7; D is undetermined. CDR3 length equals 14 residues. The V end was cut by 3 bases, the J end by 3 bases, with 12 bases between. Germline V gene sequence: CDR1 SNHLY, CDR2 FYNNEI. The CDR3 loop is CASSDTSFGYEQYF. Here the CDR3 DNA reads TGTGCCAGCAGTGATACCTCCTTCGGCTACGAGCAGTACTTC.

The chain uses TRBV10-3 and TRBJ2-1; TRBD2 matches 11 bases. The CDR3 loop spans 16 amino acids. After removal of 2 bases from V and 3 bases from J, the junction contained 3 bases not matched to a gene. CDR1 and CDR2 (germline): ENHRY, SYGVKD. CDR3 in amino acids: CAISERTSGSYNEQFF. As DNA, the CDR3 is TGTGCCATCAGTGAGAGAACTAGCGGGAGCTACAATGAGCAGTTCTTC.

The gene calls are TRBV4-3 and TRBJ2-5; D gene ambiguous. CDR1 and CDR2 (germline): LGHNA, YSLEER. The V gene lost 1 base and the J gene lost 5 bases, with 11 bases spanning the gap. The CDR3 length is 14 residues. The CDR3 bases are TGCGCCAGCAGCCAAGTCTTCCCAATGGAGACCCAGTACTTC. This encodes CASSQVFPMETQYF.

This clonotype was counted a few times. The chain couples TRBV12-3 or TRBV12-4 to TRBJ1-5; no clear D. The germline V and J ends were trimmed by 10 bases and 4 bases, with 17 bases remaining between them. This CDR3 has 14 residues. As DNA, the CDR3 is TGTGCCACCAACTCGGGGTACGGGAATCAGCCCCAGCATTTT. Encoded protein: CATNSGYGNQPQHF.

This clonotype showed up just a few times. This chain uses TRBV11-1 with TRBJ2-7; D is possibly TRBD2 (6 bases). In germline, CDR1 is SGHAT, CDR2 FQDESV (reference sequence). This CDR3 is built from 15 residues. The V end lost 3 bases, the J end lost 3 bases, and 15 bases lay between the germline ends. The CDR3 DNA reads TGTGCCAGCAGCTTTAACCGGGACTTACTCTACGAGCAGTACTTC. It specifies CASSFNRDLLYEQYF. The complete variable domain, with remaining parts taken from reference TRBV11-1 and TRBJ2-7, reads EAEVAQSPRYKITEKSQAVAFWCDPISGHATLYWYRQILGQGPELLVQFQDESVVDDSQLPKDRFSAERLKGVDSTLKIQPAELGDSAMYLCASSFNRDLLYEQYFGPGTRLTVT.

J is TRBJ2-6 and V is TRBV5-5, with a weak D call TRBD1 (6 bases). CDR1 is SGHKS and CDR2 is YYEKEE in the germline V gene (reference sequence). Deletions cut 2 bases from V and 1 base from J, with 13 bases between. CDR3 length: 17 amino acids. The CDR3 loop reads CASSFFTGISGANVLTF. CDR3 DNA: TGTGCCAGCAGCTTCTTTACAGGGATTTCTGGGGCCAACGTCCTGACTTTC.

At least ten counts were recorded for this clonotype. The gene calls are TRBV11-2 and TRBJ2-7, with no clear D. V shed 5 bases and J shed 3 bases, with 5 bases lying between them. Germline values: CDR1 SGHAT, CDR2 FQNNGV. This CDR3 comprises 11 residues. The CDR3 protein is CASSILYEQYF. For the CDR3, the DNA is TGTGCCAGCAGCATCCTCTACGAGCAGTACTTC.

This clonotype was detected ten times or more. V usage is TRBV20-1 and J usage is TRBJ2-1, with TRBD2 matching 16 bases. The trim removed 0 bases at V and 7 bases at J, leaving 9 bases unmatched. This CDR3 is built from 18 residues. Germline loops: CDR1 DFQATT, CDR2 SNEGSKA (reference sequence). CDR3 DNA sequence: TGCAGTGCTAGAGATGGGACTAGCGGGAGGGCCGGGTGGAATGAGCAGTTCTTC. Translation: CSARDGTSGRAGWNEQFF.

The table lists this clonotype with a few counts. The chain recombines TRBV29-1 with TRBJ2-7; 7 bases are shared with TRBD1. The CDR3 runs to 14 residues. Germline-derived CDR1 and CDR2 are SQVTM and ANQGSEA. With 5 bases clipped from V and 2 bases from J, the junction kept 9 bases outside the gene matches. CDR3 DNA: TGCAGCGTTTACTCGACAGGGAATCCCTACGAGCAGTACTTC. The encoded protein is CSVYSTGNPYEQYF.

J is TRBJ1-2 and V is TRBV19; a weak D match, TRBD1 (5 bases). The CDR3 loop spans 15 amino acids. Between the trimmed V and J ends, which lost 3 bases and 4 bases, there was a span of 15 bases. In germline, CDR1 is LNHDA, CDR2 SQIVND (reference sequence). The CDR3 DNA reads as TGTGCCAGTAGTATGGTCCAGGGTTCCAGCTATGGCTACACCTTC. The encoded protein is CASSMVQGSSYGYTF.

This clonotype was observed at least ten times. The chain links TRBV28 to TRBJ1-5, with no clear D. V gave up 3 bases and J gave up 4 bases, with 7 bases separating them. Germline-derived CDR1 and CDR2 are MDHEN and SYDVKM. This CDR3 has 13 residues. In DNA form, the CDR3 reads TGTGCCAGCAGTTTTCCATCTAATCAGCCCCAGCATTTT. Its protein product is CASSFPSNQPQHF.

This clonotype was seen ten or more times. This chain joins TRBV12-3 or TRBV12-4 and TRBJ1-1; 8 positions agree with TRBD1. This CDR3 spans 13 amino acids. After removal of 6 bases from V and 7 bases from J, the junction contained 7 bases not matched to a gene. The chain's CDR3 is CASSRTDRVEAFF. The CDR3 nucleotides are TGTGCCAGCAGCCGAACGGACAGGGTTGAAGCTTTCTTT.

This clonotype has ten or more counts. V is TRBV28 and J is TRBJ1-5; possible D gene TRBD1, 5 bases. From germline, CDR1 is MDHEN and CDR2 SYDVKM. This CDR3 region has 13 residues. V was trimmed by 2 bases and J by 7 bases, leaving 9 bases between them. The DNA of the CDR3 is TGTGCCAGCAGTTTACGGGGGGTGCAGCCCCAGCATTTT. This codes for CASSLRGVQPQHF.

CDR3 loop: CATMDSGYGYTF. CDR3 sequence (DNA): TGTGCCACCATGGACTCAGGGTATGGCTACACCTTC. V usage is TRBV24-1 and J usage is TRBJ1-2; maybe TRBD1 (5 bases). V gave up 8 bases and J gave up 5 bases, with 11 bases separating them. The CDR3 totals 12 residues. In germline, CDR1 is KGHDR, CDR2 SFDVKD.

This clonotype was seen a handful of times. V gene TRBV10-3 combines with J gene TRBJ2-3; D remains ambiguous. Germline CDR1 and CDR2: ENHRY and SYGVKD. The CDR3 extends over 12 amino acids. Trimming stripped 2 bases from V and 5 bases from J, with 5 bases between. The CDR3 region is CAISEALDTQYF. CDR3 sequence (DNA): TGTGCCATCAGTGAGGCCCTAGATACGCAGTATTTT.

This clonotype was seen many times. This rearrangement joins TRBV20-1 to TRBJ2-7; possibly TRBD2 for D (5 bases). The V and J ends lost 6 bases and 2 bases respectively, with 20 bases between them. Germline V lookup: CDR1 DFQATT, CDR2 SNEGSKA (reference sequence). This CDR3 is 15 amino acids long. The CDR3 reads CSALSSSRAPYEQYF. The CDR3 region has the DNA TGCAGTGCCCTCTCGTCTAGCCGGGCCCCCTACGAGCAGTACTTC.

For the CDR3, the DNA is TGTGCCTGGAGTGGGACTAGCGGGAGGTCCGTGAATGAGCAGTTCTTC. Protein sequence: CAWSGTSGRSVNEQFF. The V gene is TRBV30, the J gene TRBJ2-1; 14 nucleotides match TRBD2. The CDR3 runs to 16 residues. Germline loops: CDR1 GTSNPN, CDR2 SVGIG (reference sequence). Trimming took 1 base from V and 7 from J; bases not matched to a gene: 6.

The table lists this clonotype with many counts. The J gene is TRBJ2-1, the V gene TRBV24-1; tentative D call: TRBD1 (5 bases). This CDR3 has 17 residues. Trimming took 2 bases from V and 3 from J, leaving 16 bases between them. The germline gives CDR1 KGHDR, CDR2 SFDVKD. The CDR3 nucleotides are TGTGCCACCAGTGATTCCAAGACAGCTGATATCTACAATGAGCAGTTCTTC. Translating gives CATSDSKTADIYNEQFF.

This clonotype was detected a few times. It may be a read error: a sequence one base away is much more abundant. The V call is TRBV10-3, the J call TRBJ1-1; D may be TRBD1 (5 bases). This CDR3 region has 13 residues. The V end was cut by 5 bases, the J end by 2 bases, with 9 bases between. CDR1 and CDR2 from the germline V gene are ENHRY and SYGVKD. In nucleotides, the CDR3 is TGTGCCATCAGTTTCGGGGCAAACACTGAAGCTTTCTTT. It specifies CAISFGANTEAFF.

This clonotype showed up many times. The V and J genes are TRBV20-1 and TRBJ2-7, with TRBD2 identical over 8 bases. The J segment lost 3 bases and the V segment lost 1 base, leaving 8 bases of the junction unmatched. Germline assignment: CDR1 DFQATT and CDR2 SNEGSKA (reference sequence). CDR3 length: 15 residues. The CDR3 loop reads CSARGRREGFYEQYF. The CDR3, as DNA: TGCAGTGCTAGAGGGAGACGGGAGGGGTTCTACGAGCAGTACTTC.

This clonotype was detected many times. The V gene is TRBV30, the J gene TRBJ2-3; D possibly uses TRBD1 or TRBD2 (6 bases each). The CDR3 has 14 amino acids. Germline-derived CDR1 and CDR2 are GTSNPN and SVGIG (reference sequence). The ends were cut back, 4 bases at V and 8 bases at J, with 19 bases in the middle. CDR3 nucleotide sequence: TGTGCCTGGACAATTATCGGGGGCAGCGGTACGCAGTATTTT. Protein sequence: CAWTIIGGSGTQYF.

This clonotype came up many times. This chain uses TRBV11-2 with TRBJ2-7; 8 bases fit TRBD1. V was clipped by 3 bases and J by 7 bases; unmatched bases: 8. CDR3 length: 14 amino acids. Looked up from germline, CDR1 is SGHAT and CDR2 is FQNNGV. The CDR3 DNA reads TGTGCCAGCAGCTTTCCCGGGACAGGTGGAGAGCAGTACTTC. Translation: CASSFPGTGGEQYF. Supplemented by reference TRBV11-2 and TRBJ2-7, the full variable domain reads EAGVAQSPRYKIIEKRQSVAFWCNPISGHATLYWYQQILGQGPKLLIQFQNNGVVDDSQLPKDRFSAERLKGVDSTLKIQPAKLEDSAVYLCASSFPGTGGEQYFGPGTRLTVT.

This clonotype showed up just a few times. The chain joins TRBV12-5 to TRBJ2-7; D possibly corresponds to TRBD2 (6 bases). Germline V gene data show CDR1 as LGHNT and CDR2 as FRNRAP. V was cut by 3 bases and J by 3 bases, with 18 bases left in between. This CDR3 is built from 16 residues. The CDR3, as DNA: TGTGCTAGTGGTTTCCCCAGATTGGCTAGCGACTACGAGCAGTACTTC. Translating it yields CASGFPRLASDYEQYF. The full variable domain, its missing parts supplied by reference TRBV12-5 and TRBJ2-7, is DARVTQTPRHKVTEMGQEVTMRCQPILGHNTVFWYRQTMMQGLELLAYFRNRAPLDDSGMPKDRFSAEMPDATLATLKIQPSEPRDSAVYFCASGFPRLASDYEQYFGPGTRLTVT.